Below, one T cell receptor (beta chain) is given with its context. The source of the sample is a study of blood T cell repertoires in COVID-19. The CDR3 consists of 15 residues. CDR1 and CDR2 from the germline V gene are SGDLS and YYNGEE. With 0 bases clipped from V and 3 bases from J, the junction kept 3 bases outside the gene matches. Measured with immunoSEQ multiplex PCR; TCRdb has only the in-frame clones, and not every one. The data show about 280,000 clones, 75% to 85% seen once. The sample comprised peripheral blood. This rearrangement joins TRBV9 to TRBJ1-5, with 7 bases matching TRBD1. The clonotype was recovered from a man between 50 and 59 years old with active or convalescent COVID-19. This CDR3 reads CASSVGGQYNQPQHF. CDR3 sequence (DNA): TGTGCCAGCAGCGTAGGGGGACAGTACAATCAGCCCCAGCATTTT.